A single sample is the source of the 17 T cell receptor beta chains below, sequenced in a study of OX40 agonist ivuxolimab in advanced cancers. Only in-frame clones appear in the TCRdb table, and some are missing; sequencing was by immunoSEQ multiplex PCR. The profile shows fewer than 65,000 clones, 88% of them singletons. The sample here was CD4+ or CD8+ T cells sorted from blood, taken in a trial of the OX40 agonist ivuxolimab. Every receptor here comes from an adult with an advanced solid tumor such as melanoma, head and neck, liver or kidney cancer.

Here the CDR3 reads CASSLAGQGYEQYF. The CDR3 bases are TGCGCCAGCAGCTTGGCGGGACAGGGTTACGAGCAGTACTTC. The chain has TRBV5-1 and TRBJ2-7; TRBD1 matches 9 bases. V shed 0 bases and J 4 bases; nucleotides not matched to a gene: 2. Germline assignment: CDR1 SGHRS and CDR2 YFSETQ. The CDR3 loop spans 14 amino acids.

The V and J genes are TRBV30 and TRBJ1-5; TRBD1 agrees at 11 bases. Germline V CDR1 and CDR2: GTSNPN, SVGIG (reference sequence). V lost 2 bases to trimming and J lost 7 bases; unmatched junction nucleotides: 10. The length of the CDR3 is 16 residues. The CDR3 here is CAWSYYGQGAGQPQHF. CDR3 DNA sequence: TGTGCCTGGAGTTACTACGGACAGGGGGCTGGACAGCCCCAGCATTTT.

This clone was counted once. The chain has TRBV6-4 and TRBJ2-1; D is perhaps TRBD2 (5 bases). In germline, CDR1 is MRHNA, CDR2 SNTAGT. The V gene lost 2 bases and the J gene lost 10 bases, with 12 bases spanning the gap. This CDR3 is 13 amino acids long. CDR3 sequence reads: CASSDEASREQFF. CDR3 bases: TGTGCCAGCAGTGACGAGGCTAGCCGGGAGCAGTTCTTC.

This clone showed up just once. The rearrangement joins TRBV19 to TRBJ2-1; D is perhaps TRBD2 (6 bases). Germline CDR1 LNHDA, CDR2 SQIVND (reference sequence). CDR3 length: 15 amino acids. Trimming cost V 3 bases and J 7 bases, with 16 bases left between them. CDR3 coding DNA: TGTGCCAGTAGTATTCGGGGGAGGTCCTTAAATGAGCAGTTCTTC. It specifies CASSIRGRSLNEQFF.

The chain carries TRBV2 and TRBJ2-1; possible D gene TRBD2, 7 bases. The V end lost 6 bases, the J end lost 4 bases, and 19 bases lay between the germline ends. Germline loops: CDR1 SNHLY, CDR2 FYNNEI. The CDR3 consists of 16 residues. The CDR3, as DNA: TGTGCCAGCAGCGCCAGGGGCGGGAGTTTGTACAATGAGCAGTTCTTC. This gives the protein CASSARGGSLYNEQFF. Full variable domain (outside the CDR3, taken from reference TRBV2 and TRBJ2-1): EPEVTQTPSHQVTQMGQEVILRCVPISNHLYFYWYRQILGQKVEFLVSFYNNEISEKSEIFDDQFSVERPDGSNFTLKIRSTKLEDSAMYFCASSARGGSLYNEQFFGPGTRLTVL.

The V call is TRBV11-3, the J call TRBJ2-5; 8 bases are a match to TRBD1. Germline V gene lookup returns CDR1 SGHNT and CDR2 YENEEA. The CDR3 has 14 residues. The V segment lost 5 bases and the J segment 1 base; nucleotides outside the gene matches: 3. The CDR3 loop reads CASSTGQGQETQYF. Here the CDR3 DNA reads TGTGCCAGCAGCACCGGACAGGGCCAAGAGACCCAGTACTTC.

This clone was detected only once. The chain joins TRBV30 to TRBJ1-4; D remains ambiguous. V lost 5 bases and J 10 bases, leaving 14 bases between the germline ends. The CDR3 extends over 12 amino acids. The germline V gene has CDR1 GTSNPN and CDR2 SVGIG (reference sequence). CDR3 residues: CAWSIDGPKLFF. The CDR3 nucleotides read TGTGCCTGGTCCATTGACGGGCCAAAACTGTTTTTT.

The chain links TRBV25-1 to TRBJ2-5; D is unresolved. Germline CDR1 is MGHDK and CDR2 is SYGVNS. The CDR3 has 12 residues. Trimming left V 7 bases short and J 5 bases short, with 11 bases between. Here the CDR3 DNA reads TGTGCCAGCACGACTTTTGGGGAGACCCAGTACTTC. Translated: CASTTFGETQYF.

This clone has only a few counts. At the DNA level, this CDR3 is encoded by other sequences in the same sample as well. This chain links TRBV6-6 with TRBJ2-5; D remains ambiguous. Germline V gives CDR1 MNHNY, CDR2 SVGAGI (reference sequence). The CDR3 spans 14 residues. The V end was cut by 2 bases, the J end by 4 bases, with 11 bases between. CDR3 region: CASSYDTGRETQYF. The CDR3 DNA is TGTGCCAGCAGTTACGATACTGGCAGAGAGACCCAGTACTTC.

About this clone itself: This same CDR3 is encoded by further DNA sequences in the sample. This chain's CDR3 is CASSLVGSSYNEQFF. The DNA of the CDR3 is TGCGCCAGCAGCTTGGTTGGCAGCTCCTACAATGAGCAGTTCTTC. The chain couples TRBV5-1 to TRBJ2-1, with D hard to call. Trimming pared 0 bases from V and 0 bases from J, leaving 7 bases between. CDR1 and CDR2 from the germline V gene are SGHRS and YFSETQ. The CDR3 runs 15 residues.

J is TRBJ2-1 and V is TRBV5-6, with TRBD2 identical over 7 bases. V dropped 4 bases and J dropped 10; count of bases not matched to a gene: 14. This CDR3 is built from 15 residues. Germline assignment: CDR1 SGHDT and CDR2 YYEEEE. CDR3: CASSPGGGIRSEQFF. CDR3 bases: TGTGCCAGCAGCCCGGGCGGGGGTATCCGTTCCGAGCAGTTCTTC.

The chain is built from TRBV18 and TRBJ2-3; a weak D match, TRBD1 (5 bases). V was shortened by 2 bases and J by 1 base, with 13 bases between the two germline ends. This CDR3 is built from 16 residues. CDR1 and CDR2 (germline): KGHSH, LQKENI. The CDR3 loop reads CASSPVSQARTDTQYF. The CDR3 nucleotides are TGTGCCAGCTCACCAGTCTCACAGGCGCGCACAGATACGCAGTATTTT.

The CDR3 loop is CASSRSWDRGAYEQYF. CDR3 DNA: TGTGCCAGCAGTAGGTCGTGGGACAGGGGGGCCTACGAGCAGTACTTC. This rearrangement joins TRBV27 to TRBJ2-7, with 11 positions matching TRBD1. V lost 5 bases and J lost 2; bases outside the gene matches: 8. The CDR3 runs to 16 residues. Germline V gene data show CDR1 as MNHEY and CDR2 as SMNVEV (reference sequence).

The chain recombines TRBV18 with TRBJ1-1; the D is unclear. This CDR3 has 12 residues. CDR1 is KGHSH, CDR2 LQKENI, per germline. V lost 3 bases, J lost 1 base, and 3 bases lay in between. CDR3 bases: TGTGCCAGCTCACCGGAGAACACTGAAGCTTTCTTT. Its translation is CASSPENTEAFF.

The V and J genes are TRBV5-1 and TRBJ2-5; a weak D match, TRBD2 (5 bases). Trimming pared 2 bases from V and 5 bases from J, leaving 10 bases between. The CDR3 loop spans 13 amino acids. Germline V CDR1 and CDR2: SGHRS, YFSETQ. The CDR3 DNA sequence: TGCGCCAGCAGCTTCGGGGTTCGTGAGACCCAGTACTTC. Protein: CASSFGVRETQYF.

The genes are TRBV29-1 and TRBJ1-2; D possibly corresponds to TRBD1 (6 bases). Germline V CDR1 and CDR2: SQVTM, ANQGSEA. The CDR3 loop spans 13 amino acids. V was trimmed by 3 bases and J by 7 bases, leaving 15 bases between them. CDR3 nucleotide sequence: TGCAGCGTTGACTCCCCAGGGGTTGGTGGCTACACCTTC. It yields the protein CSVDSPGVGGYTF.

The CDR3 loop reads CASSGLAGTSEQYF. As DNA, the CDR3 is TGTGCCAGCAGTGGACTAGCGGGGACCTCCGAGCAGTACTTC. The chain has TRBV2 and TRBJ2-7; 11 bases fit TRBD2. Unmatched junction bases numbered 5, after V lost 4 bases and J lost 6 bases. CDR3 length: 14 amino acids. Germline V CDR1 and CDR2: SNHLY, FYNNEI.